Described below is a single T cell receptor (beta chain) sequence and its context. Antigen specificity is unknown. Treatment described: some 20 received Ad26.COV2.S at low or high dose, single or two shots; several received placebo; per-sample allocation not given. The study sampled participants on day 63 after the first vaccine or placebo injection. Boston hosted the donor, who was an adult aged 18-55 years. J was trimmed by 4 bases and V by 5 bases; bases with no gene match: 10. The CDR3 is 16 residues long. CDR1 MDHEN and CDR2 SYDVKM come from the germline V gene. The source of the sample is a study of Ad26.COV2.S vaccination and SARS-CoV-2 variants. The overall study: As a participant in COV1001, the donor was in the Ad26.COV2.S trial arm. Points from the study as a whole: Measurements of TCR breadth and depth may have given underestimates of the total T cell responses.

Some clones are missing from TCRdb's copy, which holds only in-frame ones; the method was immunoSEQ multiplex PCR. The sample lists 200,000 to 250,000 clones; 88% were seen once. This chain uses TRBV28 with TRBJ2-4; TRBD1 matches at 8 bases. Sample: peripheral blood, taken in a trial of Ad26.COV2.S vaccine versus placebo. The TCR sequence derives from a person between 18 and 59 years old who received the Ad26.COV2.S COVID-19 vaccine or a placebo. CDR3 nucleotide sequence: TGTGCCAGCAGTACCCCCTCGAGGACAGGGAAAAACATTCAGTACTTC. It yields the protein CASSTPSRTGKNIQYF.